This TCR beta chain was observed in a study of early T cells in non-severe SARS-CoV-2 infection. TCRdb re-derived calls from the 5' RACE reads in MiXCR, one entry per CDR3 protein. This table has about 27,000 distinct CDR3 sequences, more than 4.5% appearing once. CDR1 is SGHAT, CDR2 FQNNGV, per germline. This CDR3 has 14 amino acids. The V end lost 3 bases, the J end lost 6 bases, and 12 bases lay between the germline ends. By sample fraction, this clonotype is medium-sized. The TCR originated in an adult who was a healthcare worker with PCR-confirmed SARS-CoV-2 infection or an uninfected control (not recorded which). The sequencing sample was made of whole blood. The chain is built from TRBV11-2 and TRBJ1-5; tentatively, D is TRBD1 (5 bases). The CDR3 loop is CASSLGRGVQPQHF. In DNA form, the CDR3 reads TGTGCCAGCAGCTTGGGCCGGGGGGTTCAGCCCCAGCATTTT.